The rows below give T cell receptor beta chains drawn from one sample of a study of blood T cell repertoires in COVID-19. The assay was immunoSEQ multiplex PCR, and TCRdb's table has in-frame clones only and misses some. The sample contains over 250,000 clones, about 88% of which appear only once. The sample consisted of peripheral blood. These receptor sequences come from a woman in her sixties or seventies with COVID-19, enrolled during active disease. CDR3s include the opening cysteine and the closing phenylalanine or tryptophan. The D gene is left open where the match is weak.

>TRBV7-9|TRBJ1-3|TRBD1
CASSLQGANGNTIYF
>TRBV20-1|TRBJ2-7|TRBD1
CSASPRDRSYEQYF
>TRBV7-2|TRBJ2-2|-
CASSLEGGPYTGELFF
>TRBV2|TRBJ1-2|TRBD1
CASRDRVVDSYGYTF
>TRBV5-1|TRBJ2-1|TRBD2
CASSSLAGGPSNNEQFF
>TRBV11-2|TRBJ2-3|-
CASSSLAGRTDTQYF
>TRBV4-2|TRBJ2-7|-
CASSQGWETEQYF
>TRBV5-1|TRBJ2-3|TRBD2
CASSLGSSGSVDTQYF
>TRBV27|TRBJ2-5|TRBD1
CASSPYSTGGETQYF
>TRBV6-5|TRBJ2-7|TRBD2
CASSRWEGIGQQYF
>TRBV5-1|TRBJ2-3|TRBD1
CASSFSTGVIDTQYF
>TRBV28|TRBJ1-2|-
CASSFRQVGNYGYTF
>TRBV10-2|TRBJ2-7|-
CASSDGVNSREQYF
>TRBV7-9|TRBJ1-2|TRBD1
CASSLIGQGDGYTF
>TRBV10-3|TRBJ1-2|TRBD1
CAISVGQGGYGYTF
>TRBV19|TRBJ1-1|-
CASSRGGLEGTEAFF
>TRBV23-1|TRBJ2-7|TRBD1
CASSQKDRGKVGSYEQYF
>TRBV29-1|TRBJ2-2|TRBD2
CSVEDLRGVVTGELFF
>TRBV3-1/TRBV3-2|TRBJ2-1|TRBD1
CASSPNRGGQFF
>TRBV5-1|TRBJ1-1|-
CASSGGAPNTEAFF
>TRBV19|TRBJ2-2|-
CASSSYSRDTGELFF
>TRBV28|TRBJ2-5|TRBD2
CASSGMLAGAETQYF
>TRBV5-1|TRBJ1-6|-
CASSREGADNSPLHF
>TRBV11-2|TRBJ1-2|TRBD1
CASSSLRTGQQGGGYTF
>TRBV7-8|TRBJ2-7|TRBD1
CASSPDRGIYEQYF
>TRBV19|TRBJ1-6|TRBD1
CASTGQGAESYNSPLHF
>TRBV24-1|TRBJ1-2|-
CATSDLGGPGYTF
>TRBV24-1|TRBJ2-1|TRBD2
CATSDLPLAGGHNEQFF
>TRBV24-1|TRBJ1-1|-
CATSGAGNTEAFF
>TRBV2|TRBJ1-4|-
CASRNRWRTNEKLFF
>TRBV15|TRBJ1-1|TRBD1
CATSRDAQGSTEAFF
>TRBV10-2|TRBJ1-6|-
CASSEEMGALGSPLHF
>TRBV11-2|TRBJ2-2|TRBD2
CASSSPISGGAVSGELFF
>TRBV28|TRBJ1-2|-
CASSLSGLGNYGYTF
>TRBV9|TRBJ1-2|-
CASSASGTPYGYTF
>TRBV29-1|TRBJ2-2|TRBD1
CSVEDRVGGFGGELFF
>TRBV9|TRBJ1-1|-
CASSVGISGTEAFF
>TRBV5-1|TRBJ2-5|TRBD1
CASSPRPQGALETQYF
>TRBV27|TRBJ2-5|TRBD2
CASSPGLAPPETQYF
>TRBV5-5|TRBJ1-1|-
CASSRGGLNTEAFF
>TRBV6-1|TRBJ1-3|TRBD1
CASSDRGRSGGNTIYF
>TRBV27|TRBJ1-1|-
CASSFRGYTEAFF
>TRBV5-1|TRBJ2-1|TRBD2
CASSLTSGGGGEQFF
>TRBV7-8|TRBJ1-1|-
CASSESWSKINTEAFF
>TRBV12-2|TRBJ2-2|-
CASRPGTGETGELFF
>TRBV24-1|TRBJ2-5|TRBD2
CATSDSTGTKEETQYF
>TRBV5-8|TRBJ1-1|TRBD1
CASSPRQGANTEAFF
>TRBV29-1|TRBJ2-7|TRBD1
CSVEGTGGTTYEQYF
>TRBV19|TRBJ2-1|TRBD2
CASSKTSASLRDNEQFF
>TRBV15|TRBJ1-1|-
CATSRDMGGTEAFF
>TRBV6-5|TRBJ1-6|-
CASREVSSYNSPLHF
>TRBV12-1|TRBJ1-3|-
CASSPRQWAGGENTIYF
>TRBV4-2|TRBJ1-6|-
CASSQDPGLGNSPLHF
>TRBV29-1|TRBJ2-7|TRBD1
CSVVGTGPYEQYF